These 5 T cell receptor beta chains came from one sample sequenced in a study of shared clonotypes between healthy human individuals. Data came from immunoSEQ multiplex PCR; TCRdb stores just in-frame clones and leaves some out. Found here are some 2.3 million clones, roughly 93% of them singletons; the top ten hold roughly 0.36%. The sample consisted of naive CD4+ T cells from PBMCs. Specified subset: CD45RA+ positively selected. The receptors were gathered from a young man in good health. Some clones in this sample may be carry-over from other donors' samples.

The chain employs TRBV28 and TRBJ1-5; D is unclear. Germline CDR1 reads MDHEN; CDR2 reads SYDVKM. V was trimmed by 3 bases and J by 5 bases, leaving 11 bases between them. The CDR3 runs to 14 residues. The CDR3 spells CASSFRGWDQPQHF. As DNA, the CDR3 is TGTGCCAGCAGTTTCCGGGGATGGGATCAGCCCCAGCATTTT.

The rearrangement joins TRBV19 to TRBJ2-7, with 7 nucleotides matching TRBD2. The germline V gene has CDR1 LNHDA and CDR2 SQIVND (reference sequence). This CDR3 region has 15 residues. The V segment lost 4 bases and the J segment 0 bases; nucleotides outside the gene matches: 6. The CDR3 loop reads CASSKVAGASYEQYF. Written as DNA, the CDR3 is TGTGCCAGTAGTAAGGTAGCGGGCGCCTCCTACGAGCAGTACTTC.

The V gene is TRBV2, the J gene TRBJ1-2, with D possibly being TRBD1 (5 bases). The CDR3 has 17 residues. V was clipped by 2 bases and J by 0 bases, with 16 bases between them. Germline assignment: CDR1 SNHLY and CDR2 FYNNEI. CDR3 in amino acids: CASSEFQWRGSNYGYTF. The CDR3 bases are TGTGCCAGCAGTGAATTCCAGTGGAGGGGTTCTAACTATGGCTACACCTTC.

The gene calls are TRBV4-3 and TRBJ1-6; no reliable D call. Between the trimmed V and J ends, which lost 3 bases and 7 bases, there was a span of 7 bases. This CDR3 is built from 13 residues. Germline-derived CDR1 and CDR2 are LGHNA and YSLEER. In DNA form, the CDR3 reads TGCGCCAGCAGCCAGTATAACAATTCACCCCTCCACTTT. This encodes CASSQYNNSPLHF.

CDR3 residues: CASRTQGKNEKLFF. The CDR3 DNA sequence: TGTGCCAGCAGAACACAGGGGAAGAATGAAAAACTGTTTTTT. This sequence joins TRBV27 and TRBJ1-4, with 7 bases that match TRBD1. Germline values: CDR1 MNHEY, CDR2 SMNVEV (reference sequence). This CDR3 is built from 14 residues. The V gene end was trimmed by 6 bases and the J gene end by 5 bases; junction bases not matched to a gene: 6.